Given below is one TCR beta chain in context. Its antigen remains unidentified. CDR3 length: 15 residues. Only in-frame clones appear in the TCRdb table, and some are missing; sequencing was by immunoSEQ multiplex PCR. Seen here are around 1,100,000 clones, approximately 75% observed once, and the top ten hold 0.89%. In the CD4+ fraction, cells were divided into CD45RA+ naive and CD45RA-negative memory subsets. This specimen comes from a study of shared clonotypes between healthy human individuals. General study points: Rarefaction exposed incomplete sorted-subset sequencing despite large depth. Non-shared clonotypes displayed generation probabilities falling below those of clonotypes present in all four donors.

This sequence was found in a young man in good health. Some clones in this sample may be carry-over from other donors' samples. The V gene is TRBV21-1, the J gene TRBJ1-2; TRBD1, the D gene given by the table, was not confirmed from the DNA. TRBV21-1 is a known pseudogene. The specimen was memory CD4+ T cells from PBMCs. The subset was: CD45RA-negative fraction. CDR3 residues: CASSKGKTANYGYTF. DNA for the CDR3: TGTGCCAGCAGCAAAGGTAAGACAGCTAACTATGGCTACACCTTC.